This T cell receptor beta chain was observed in a study of neoadjuvant nivolumab and ipilimumab in lung cancer (dated by TCRdb to between 2020 and 2021). About the full investigation: Intravenous nivolumab was dosed at 3 mg/kg on days 1, 15 and 29, and in the combination arm ipilimumab 1 mg/kg was added on day 1 only. The primary trial endpoint was the major pathologic response (MPR) rate in the intention-to-treat population in each study arm. A total of 45 or so patients with operable NSCLC were treated in the trial, with around 23 randomized to nivolumab monotherapy and roughly 20 randomized to nivolumab plus ipilimumab. TCR repertoires in pretherapy (baseline) peripheral blood were compared with TCR repertoires in tumors resected at surgery after neoadjuvant immune checkpoint blockade. Matched pretherapy and resected tumor pairs were analyzed from seven patients, of whom four had been treated with nivolumab and three with nivolumab plus ipilimumab.

Libraries were made using the immunoSEQ multiplex PCR assay. The original pipeline was this. Repertoires were summarized by richness and clonality, and significantly expanded and contracted clones were identified between pre- and post-therapy samples. What TCRdb holds here is the immuneACCESS table cut down to in-frame rearrangements. Part of the clones is not present; checked against another copy, under half of the missing clones reflect an unresolved V gene, and the others are unexplained. The DNA gave D and trimming, while V, J and clone size come from that table. This sample comprises approximately 23,000 clones, roughly 84% of them detected only once. The ten most abundant clones make up 20% to 25% of the sample. The research as a whole found: Richness in tumors resected after neoadjuvant therapy showed a positive correlation with pretherapy blood TCR richness (Spearman R ~ 0.78). No significant correlation was found between TCR clonality and pathologic tumor regression, and only one major-pathologic-response sample was available for the clonality analysis. Resected tumors had greater TCR richness and clonality than tumor-adjacent uninvolved lung, and increases were observed in more dual-therapy-treated tumors. A small number of samples underwent TCR sequencing. From pretherapy to surgery, tumor T-cell richness and clonality went up in three of three dual-therapy tumors, versus only two of four nivolumab-treated tumors.

The time point label, as the study defines it: pretherapy, before neoadjuvant immune checkpoint inhibitors. The samples were obtained from NEOSTAR, a phase 2 randomized trial that tested neoadjuvant nivolumab or nivolumab plus ipilimumab, followed by surgery, in operable NSCLC. Clipping removes 3 bases from V and 2 bases from J, with 4 as the unmatched junction base count. The CDR3 numbers 15 residues from cysteine through phenylalanine. Kept here is only the CDR3 DNA, which spans 45 bases and is read in frame from base 1. CDR1 is given as LGHNA and CDR2 as YSLEER, both from the germline V gene. In the case of this clone: Its antigen is unknown. Base qualities are not recorded, but no much larger clone differs from it by a single base.

The sequence was collected from an adult with non-small cell lung cancer. Rearrangement joined TRBV4-3 to TRBJ1-5; 7 junctional bases match TRBD1. Material: peripheral blood, obtained before neoadjuvant nivolumab, alone or with ipilimumab. The CDR3 region has the sequence CASSHGQGGNQPQHF. The DNA reads TGCGCCAGCAGCCACGGGCAGGGGGGCAATCAGCCCCAGCATTTT.